This TCR beta chain appears in the sequencing data of a study of cytomegalovirus exposure and HLA in healthy donors. On this clone: The antigen remains unidentified.

PCR primers comprised 60 Vbeta and 13 Jbeta primers. Data came from immunoSEQ multiplex PCR; TCRdb stores just in-frame clones and leaves some out. The repertoire consists of roughly 170,000 clones, with around three quarters occurring once and the leading ten covering under 0.8%. Study-wide results and limits: In vitro confirmation showed a few CMV-associated chains to be CMV antigen specific. In all likelihood, a cluster of highly shared sequence variants was a sequencing artifact.

The sequence derives from a boy aged 5-17 years in good health and CMV-seronegative. Sequencing input: PBMCs.

The CDR3 DNA is TGTGCCAGCGGGGACATCGGAGGAGGCCAAGAGACCCAGTACTTC. This sequence encodes CASGDIGGGQETQYF. This chain links TRBV6-1 with TRBJ2-5; the D gene is possibly TRBD1 (6 bases). In germline, CDR1 is MNHNS, CDR2 SASEGT. This CDR3 comprises 15 residues. Trimming left V 8 bases short and J 1 base short, with 17 bases between.